These 14 T cell receptor beta chains share one sample of origin, sequenced in a study of T cell responses to AZD1222 COVID-19 vaccine. Sequencing used immunoSEQ multiplex PCR; TCRdb keeps in-frame clones, though not all of them. The top ten clones hold about 1.4% of a sample with around 120,000 clones, about 90% of them seen once. Sequenced here: peripheral blood, sampled 28 days after the second AZD1222 dose. These TCRs come from an adult who received the AZD1222 COVID-19 vaccine.

This rearrangement joins TRBV18 to TRBJ2-7; D perhaps matches TRBD1 (5 bases). V gave up 0 bases and J gave up 1 base, with 10 bases separating them. The CDR3 consists of 15 residues. Per germline, CDR1 KGHSH and CDR2 LQKENI. The CDR3 reads CASSPPQGTSYEQYF. In DNA, the CDR3 is TGTGCCAGCTCACCACCCCAGGGTACATCCTACGAGCAGTACTTC. Based on the CDR3 plus reference TRBV18 and TRBJ2-7, the full variable domain is NAGVMQNPRHLVRRRGQEARLRCSPMKGHSHVYWYRQLPEEGLKFMVYLQKENIIDESGMPKERFSAEFPKEGPSILRIQQVVRGDSAAYFCASSPPQGTSYEQYFGPGTRLTVT.

The chain joins TRBV12-3 or TRBV12-4 to TRBJ1-5; a possible D gene is TRBD1 (6 bases). Trimming took off 2 bases at V and 7 bases at J, with 9 bases between the two ends. CDR3 length: 13 residues. CDR3 amino acids: CASSLIGTQPQHF. CDR3 in DNA: TGTGCCAGCAGTTTAATAGGGACACAGCCCCAGCATTTT.

The chain combines TRBV10-2 with TRBJ1-1; D is ambiguous. CDR1 and CDR2 from the germline V gene are WSHSY and SAAADI. The CDR3 is made up of 16 amino acids. Trimming shortened V by 2 bases and J by 4 bases, and 17 bases separated the two germline ends. The CDR3 nucleotides are TGCGCCAGCAGTGAGAGTTTGGGGTTCGGATTCACTGAAGCTTTCTTT. This encodes CASSESLGFGFTEAFF.

The V gene is TRBV27, the J gene TRBJ2-1; D not certain. The CDR3 length is 17 residues. V was shortened by 6 bases and J by 0 bases, with 18 bases between the two germline ends. CDR1 MNHEY and CDR2 SMNVEV come from the germline V gene (reference sequence). CDR3 residues: CASSHLALGSSYNEQFF. CDR3 DNA sequence: TGTGCCAGCAGCCACTTAGCCCTAGGAAGCTCCTACAATGAGCAGTTCTTC.

The CDR3 sequence: CASTGVRNTEAFF. CDR3 coding DNA: TGTGCCAGCACAGGGGTACGGAACACTGAAGCTTTCTTT. This chain uses TRBV6-5 with TRBJ1-1, with D perhaps TRBD1 (6 bases). Between the trimmed V and J ends, which lost 7 bases and 1 base, there was a span of 10 bases. Per the germline V gene, CDR1 is MNHEY and CDR2 is SVGAGI. The CDR3 sequence is 13 residues long.

This rearrangement joins TRBV11-2 to TRBJ2-5; TRBD1 agrees at 9 bases. CDR1 and CDR2 (germline): SGHAT, FQNNGV. The CDR3 length is 17 residues. The junction had 13 bases not matched to a gene; V was cut back by 5 bases and J by 3 bases. CDR3 in DNA: TGTGCCAGCAGCGTATCTAATCGGGACAGGGCCAAAGAGACCCAGTACTTC. As protein: CASSVSNRDRAKETQYF.

This clone was recorded only once. The DNA of the CDR3 is TGTGCCAGCAGCTCGACGACAGGGGAGATCTACGAGCAGTACTTC. It translates to CASSSTTGEIYEQYF. This chain joins TRBV7-9 and TRBJ2-7, with 8 bases fitting TRBD1. Germline loops: CDR1 SEHNR, CDR2 FQNEAQ (reference sequence). Trimming removed 4 bases from V and 3 bases from J; junction bases left unmatched: 8. The CDR3 is 15 residues long.

As DNA, the CDR3 is TGTGCCAGCAGAACCCAATACTATGGCTACACCTTC. Amino acids: CASRTQYYGYTF. The V gene is TRBV28, the J gene TRBJ1-2; unclear D gene. Germline assignment: CDR1 MDHEN and CDR2 SYDVKM. The length of the CDR3 is 12 residues. V was trimmed by 6 bases and J by 3 bases, leaving 8 bases between them.

The rearrangement uses TRBV7-9 and TRBJ2-7; maybe TRBD1 (5 bases). Germline CDR1 SEHNR, CDR2 FQNEAQ (reference sequence). V lost 1 base, J lost 5 bases, and 12 bases lay in between. The CDR3 spans 14 residues. CDR3: CASSLGAGPHEQYF. In nucleotides, the CDR3 is TGTGCCAGCAGCTTAGGGGCAGGGCCCCACGAGCAGTACTTC. The full variable domain, its missing parts supplied by reference TRBV7-9 and TRBJ2-7, is DTGVSQNPRHKITKRGQNVTFRCDPISEHNRLYWYRQTLGQGPEFLTYFQNEAQLEKSRLLSDRFSAERPKGSFSTLEIQRTEQGDSAMYLCASSLGAGPHEQYFGPGTRLTVT.

The rearrangement uses TRBV7-2 and TRBJ2-1; 9 bases are shared with TRBD2. This CDR3 is built from 16 residues. V lost 6 bases, J lost 8 bases, and 14 bases stayed unmatched. The germline CDR1 and CDR2 sequences are SGHTA and FQGNSA. The CDR3 DNA is TGTGCCAGCAGTTGGACTAGCGCGCCGGTACTCGATGAGCAGTTCTTC. Translating gives CASSWTSAPVLDEQFF.

V and J are TRBV30 and TRBJ2-7; tentative D call: TRBD1 (5 bases). The germline V gene encodes CDR1 GTSNPN and CDR2 SVGIG (reference sequence). This CDR3 region has 15 residues. V was trimmed by 0 bases and J by 3 bases, leaving 15 bases between them. CDR3 sequence (DNA): TGTGCCTGGAGTGTTGGTGTGGGGCTTGTCTACGAGCAGTACTTC. It is translated as CAWSVGVGLVYEQYF.

V and J are TRBV7-9 and TRBJ1-4; D is ambiguous. Germline CDR1 and CDR2: SEHNR and FQNEAQ (reference sequence). The V end was cut by 4 bases, the J end by 5 bases, with 5 bases between. The CDR3 contains 12 residues. The CDR3 sequence: CASSYLNEKLFF. The CDR3 bases are TGTGCCAGCAGCTACCTAAATGAAAAACTGTTTTTT.

The chain uses TRBV6-5 and TRBJ1-2, with 12 positions matching TRBD1. This CDR3 has 15 residues. The J segment lost 8 bases and the V segment lost 7 bases, leaving 11 bases of the junction unmatched. Germline CDR1 reads MNHEY; CDR2 reads SVGAGI. DNA for the CDR3: TGTGCCAGCACGGCTGGGGGACAGGGGGCTGACGGCTACACCTTC. It encodes CASTAGGQGADGYTF.

For the CDR3, the DNA is TGTGCCAGCTCACCAGGGCCGACCCGTCGCTCCTACAATGAGCAGTTCTTC. Amino acids: CASSPGPTRRSYNEQFF. V gene TRBV18 combines with J gene TRBJ2-1; the D is unclear. This CDR3 contains 17 residues. Trimming removed 2 bases from V and 0 bases from J, with 14 bases in between. The germline CDR1 and CDR2 sequences are KGHSH and LQKENI.